Detailed here is one TCR beta chain. The antigen is not known. This record belongs to a study of metastatic and nonmetastatic thyroid tumors. Whole-study context: Both malignant and benign thyroid patients supplied peripheral blood and tumor or nodule tissue samples, across which the repertoires of these patients were then compared. Findings of the study overall: TCR beta diversity was reportedly significantly higher in malignant thyroid tumors than benign nodules, in blood and tumor.

The CDR3 runs to 15 residues. V lost 3 bases and J lost 8, with 19 bases in between. TCRdb ran MiXCR on the PCR reads. The sample contains about 32,000 clones, roughly a fifth of which appear only once. No patient received treatment before thyroid surgery. This TCR derives from a female donor with papillary thyroid cancer or a benign thyroid nodule (not recorded which). Some clones in this sample may be carry-over from other donors' samples. The sequenced sample consisted of blood. This chain uses TRBV12-3 or TRBV12-4 with TRBJ1-2, with a tentative D call TRBD1 (6 bases). The CDR3 nucleotides are TGTGCCAGCAGTTTCGCGCCGAGCGGGGGGCCGGGCTACACCTTC. Its protein product is CASSFAPSGGPGYTF.